The 13 T cell receptor beta chains listed next were all sequenced from one sample in a study of T cells in Graves' hyperthyroidism and ophthalmopathy. Amplified TCR beta CDR3 regions derived from RNA transcripts. When the TCR CDR3 underwent first-round RT-PCR, the HTBI primer set was used. TCRdb fed the multiplex PCR reads into MiXCR, producing one record per CDR3 protein. Of roughly 580,000 distinct CDR3 sequences listed, 46% are singletons. What was sequenced was peripheral blood or thyroid tissue (not recorded which). The receptors originated from a young woman with Graves' hyperthyroidism.

The chain combines TRBV6-4 with TRBJ1-6; the match to TRBD1 covers 9 bases. The length of the CDR3 is 15 residues. Germline values: CDR1 MRHNA, CDR2 SNTAGT. V was pared by 4 bases and J by 9 bases, with 7 bases of the junction left unmatched. CDR3 loop: CASSAHRDRVSPLHF. The CDR3 DNA sequence: TGTGCCAGCAGTGCTCACCGGGACAGGGTTTCACCCCTCCACTTT.

This clonotype has just a few counts. This chain joins TRBV7-6 and TRBJ2-5, with D hard to call. Trimming removed 5 bases from V and 5 bases from J, with 18 bases in between. CDR3 length: 15 amino acids. The V gene's germline CDR1 is SGHVS and CDR2 FNYEAQ. CDR3 region: CASSGDLPTAETQYF. CDR3 bases: TGTGCCAGCAGCGGAGACCTACCTACAGCGGAGACCCAGTACTTC.

This clonotype turned up a few times. CDR3 in DNA: TGTGCCAGCGGGTTTGACCTGCCTGGGGGCTACACCTTC. It specifies CASGFDLPGGYTF. V and J are TRBV2 and TRBJ1-2; D call uncertain. CDR1 is SNHLY and CDR2 is FYNNEI in the germline V gene. The CDR3 has 13 residues. Deletions cut 8 bases from V and 8 bases from J, with 18 bases between.

V and J are TRBV5-6 and TRBJ1-2, with D uncertain. The CDR3 sequence is 14 residues long. The V gene lost 0 bases and the J gene lost 8 bases, with 14 bases spanning the gap. Germline V gene data show CDR1 as SGHDT and CDR2 as YYEEEE. As DNA, the CDR3 is TGTGCCAGCAGCTTGGTAGGGTTTGATTCCGGCTACACCTTC. Encoded protein: CASSLVGFDSGYTF. The variable domain in full, completed from reference TRBV5-6 and TRBJ1-2, reads DAGVTQSPTHLIKTRGQQVTLRCSPKSGHDTVSWYQQALGQGPQFIFQYYEEEERQRGNFPDRFSGHQFPNYSSELNVNALLLGDSALYLCASSLVGFDSGYTFGSGTRLTVV.

This sequence joins TRBV20-1 and TRBJ2-7; D possibly corresponds to TRBD2 (5 bases). Looked up from germline, CDR1 is DFQATT and CDR2 is SNEGSKA (reference sequence). The CDR3 covers 15 residues. Between the trimmed V and J ends, which lost 0 bases and 6 bases, there was a span of 18 bases. The CDR3 here is CSARDGRRVESEQYF. DNA for the CDR3: TGCAGTGCTAGAGATGGGCGGCGGGTAGAGAGCGAGCAGTACTTC.

V is TRBV25-1 and J is TRBJ1-4; tentative D call: TRBD1 (5 bases). In germline, CDR1 is MGHDK, CDR2 SYGVNS. Trimming left V 6 bases short and J 7 bases short, with 9 bases between. CDR3 length: 12 amino acids. CDR3 coding DNA: TGTGCCAGCAGCCAGAGGGGTGAAAAACTGTTTTTT. Its translation is CASSQRGEKLFF.

In its sample, this clonotype was seen a few times. The V gene is TRBV5-1, the J gene TRBJ2-7, with 8 bases identical to TRBD2. The CDR3 runs 15 residues. The V gene end was trimmed by 2 bases and the J gene end by 5 bases; junction bases not matched to a gene: 9. CDR1 and CDR2 (germline): SGHRS, YFSETQ. This CDR3 reads CASSFGLARTDEQYF. For the CDR3, the DNA is TGCGCCAGCAGCTTTGGACTAGCTCGAACCGACGAGCAGTACTTC.

Details on this clonotype: A read error may be the cause here, since a much bigger clone is one base away. This sequence joins TRBV9 and TRBJ2-7; tentatively, D is TRBD2 (6 bases). There are 16 residues in the CDR3. V was shortened by 0 bases and J by 4 bases, with 17 bases between the two germline ends. Germline V CDR1 and CDR2: SGDLS, YYNGEE. The CDR3 DNA reads as TGTGCCAGCAGCGTAGAGGGGACTGGCGGAGGTTACGAGCAGTACTTC. Protein: CASSVEGTGGGYEQYF.

Comment on this clonotype: One junction end does not reproduce the germline sequence, and a read error may be involved. This rearrangement joins TRBV7-3 to TRBJ2-5; 7 bases align to TRBD2. Germline CDR1 is SGHTA and CDR2 is FQGTGA. The length of the CDR3 is 17 residues. The CDR3, as DNA: TGTGACAGCAGCTTATTGGGTTCTAGCGGAACGGGGGAGACCCAGTACTTC. Translation: CDSSLLGSSGTGETQYF.

This chain links TRBV20-1 with TRBJ1-5, with D perhaps matching TRBD1 (6 bases). Trimming took off 2 bases at V and 4 bases at J, with 12 bases between the two ends. The CDR3 extends over 14 amino acids. In germline, CDR1 is DFQATT, CDR2 SNEGSKA (reference sequence). DNA of the CDR3: TGCAGTGCTAGAAGTGTAGGACAGAATCAGCCCCAGCATTTT. Translation gives CSARSVGQNQPQHF.

The chain recombines TRBV2 with TRBJ2-5, with TRBD2 identical over 11 bases. The CDR3 has 15 residues. CDR1 and CDR2 (germline): SNHLY, FYNNEI. J was trimmed by 5 bases and V by 3 bases; bases with no gene match: 5. For the CDR3, the DNA is TGTGCCAGCAGTGAGCTGGCTAGCGGGAGGGAGACCCAGTACTTC. Its translation: CASSELASGRETQYF.

As concerns this clonotype: A read error may produce the germline difference seen at one junction end. J is TRBJ2-5 and V is TRBV11-1; D is possibly TRBD2 (5 bases). The CDR3 has 15 amino acids. CDR1 is SGHAT, CDR2 FQDESV, per germline (reference sequence). CDR3 sequence (DNA): TGCGCCAGCAGCTTGGCGGAGCGGAGGTGGGAGACCCAGTACTTC. Protein: CASSLAERRWETQYF.

Worth noting for this clonotype: An end of the junction differs from the germline gene, which may be a read error. The chain couples TRBV7-2 to TRBJ2-7; possible D gene TRBD2, 6 bases. This CDR3 spans 14 amino acids. The germline gives CDR1 SGHTA, CDR2 FQGNSA. This CDR3 reads CASSFSGHRDEQYF. As DNA, the CDR3 is TGCGCCAGCAGCTTCAGCGGGCATAGGGACGAGCAGTACTTC.